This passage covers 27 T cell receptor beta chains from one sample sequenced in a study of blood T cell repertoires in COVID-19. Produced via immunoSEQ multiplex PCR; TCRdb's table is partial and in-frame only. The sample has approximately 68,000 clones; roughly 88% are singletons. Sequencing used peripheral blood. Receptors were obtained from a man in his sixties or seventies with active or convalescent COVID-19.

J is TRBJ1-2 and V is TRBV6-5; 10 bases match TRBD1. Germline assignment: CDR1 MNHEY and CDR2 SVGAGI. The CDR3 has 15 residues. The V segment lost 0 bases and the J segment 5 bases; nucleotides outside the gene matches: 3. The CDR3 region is CASSYSTGGGYGYTF. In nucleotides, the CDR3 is TGTGCCAGCAGTTACTCGACAGGGGGCGGTTATGGCTACACCTTC.

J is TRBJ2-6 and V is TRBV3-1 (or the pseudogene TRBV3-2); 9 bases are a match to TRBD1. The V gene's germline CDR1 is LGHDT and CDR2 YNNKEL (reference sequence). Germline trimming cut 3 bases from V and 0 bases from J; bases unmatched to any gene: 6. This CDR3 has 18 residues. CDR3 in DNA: TGTGCCAGCAGCCAGCCGGGACAGGGATTCTCTGGGGCCAACGTCCTGACTTTC. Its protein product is CASSQPGQGFSGANVLTF.

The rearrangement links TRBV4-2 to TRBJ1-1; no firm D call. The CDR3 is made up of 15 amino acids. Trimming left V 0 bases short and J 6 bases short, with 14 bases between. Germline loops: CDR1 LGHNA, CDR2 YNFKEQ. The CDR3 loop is CASSQDAGAGAEAFF. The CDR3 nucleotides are TGTGCCAGCAGCCAAGATGCGGGAGCCGGAGCTGAAGCTTTCTTT.

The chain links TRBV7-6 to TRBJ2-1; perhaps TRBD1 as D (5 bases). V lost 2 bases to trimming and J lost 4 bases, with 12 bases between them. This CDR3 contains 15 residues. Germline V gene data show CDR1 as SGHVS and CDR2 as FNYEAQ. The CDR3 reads CASSLRLDSYNEQFF. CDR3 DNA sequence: TGTGCCAGCAGCTTACGCCTTGACAGTTACAATGAGCAGTTCTTC.

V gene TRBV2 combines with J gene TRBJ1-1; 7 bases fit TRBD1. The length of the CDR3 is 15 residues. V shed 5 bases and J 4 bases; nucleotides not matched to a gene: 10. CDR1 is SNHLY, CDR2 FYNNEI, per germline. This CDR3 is CASSSRTGRGTEAFF. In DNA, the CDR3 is TGTGCCAGCAGTTCAAGGACAGGTAGAGGCACTGAAGCTTTCTTT.

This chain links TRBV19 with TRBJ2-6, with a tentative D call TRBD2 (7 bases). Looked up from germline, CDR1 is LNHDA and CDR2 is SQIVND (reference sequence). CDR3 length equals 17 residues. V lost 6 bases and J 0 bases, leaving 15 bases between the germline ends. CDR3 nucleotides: TGTGCCAGTAGAGGGGGGAGGGATCGCTCTGGGGCCAACGTCCTGACTTTC. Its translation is CASRGGRDRSGANVLTF. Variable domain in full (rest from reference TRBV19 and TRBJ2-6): DGGITQSPKYLFRKEGQNVTLSCEQNLNHDAMYWYRQDPGQGLRLIYYSQIVNDFQKGDIAEGYSVSREKKESFPLTVTSAQKNPTAFYLCASRGGRDRSGANVLTFGAGSRLTVL.

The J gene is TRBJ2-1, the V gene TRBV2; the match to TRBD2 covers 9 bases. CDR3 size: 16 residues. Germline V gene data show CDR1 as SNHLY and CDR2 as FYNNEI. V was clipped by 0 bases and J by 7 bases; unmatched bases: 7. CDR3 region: CASSEASGRIRNEQFF. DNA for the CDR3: TGTGCCAGCAGTGAAGCTAGCGGGAGAATCAGGAATGAGCAGTTCTTC.

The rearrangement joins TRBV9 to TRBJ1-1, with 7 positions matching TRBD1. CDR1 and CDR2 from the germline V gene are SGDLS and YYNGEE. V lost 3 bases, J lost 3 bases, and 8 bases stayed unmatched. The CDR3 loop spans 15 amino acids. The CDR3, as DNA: TGTGCCAGCAGCGGACGGGACAGAAGACACACTGAAGCTTTCTTT. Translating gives CASSGRDRRHTEAFF.

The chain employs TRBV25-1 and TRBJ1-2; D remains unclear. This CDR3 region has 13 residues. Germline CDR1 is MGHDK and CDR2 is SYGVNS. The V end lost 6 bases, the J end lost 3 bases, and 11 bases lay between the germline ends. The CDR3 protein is CASRSEGDYGYTF. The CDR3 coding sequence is TGTGCCAGCAGAAGCGAGGGCGACTATGGCTACACCTTC.

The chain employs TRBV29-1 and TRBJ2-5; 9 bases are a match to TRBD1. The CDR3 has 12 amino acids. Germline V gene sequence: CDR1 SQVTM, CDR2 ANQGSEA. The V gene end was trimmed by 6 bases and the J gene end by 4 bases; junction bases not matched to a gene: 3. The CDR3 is CSVVTGGETQYF. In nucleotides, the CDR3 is TGCAGCGTCGTGACAGGGGGAGAGACCCAGTACTTC.

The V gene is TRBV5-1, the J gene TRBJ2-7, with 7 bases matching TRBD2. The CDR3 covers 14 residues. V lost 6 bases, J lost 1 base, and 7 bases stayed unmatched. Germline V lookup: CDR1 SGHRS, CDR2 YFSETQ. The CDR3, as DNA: TGCGCCAGCACTGGTAGCGGGCCTTCCTACGAGCAGTACTTC. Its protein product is CASTGSGPSYEQYF.

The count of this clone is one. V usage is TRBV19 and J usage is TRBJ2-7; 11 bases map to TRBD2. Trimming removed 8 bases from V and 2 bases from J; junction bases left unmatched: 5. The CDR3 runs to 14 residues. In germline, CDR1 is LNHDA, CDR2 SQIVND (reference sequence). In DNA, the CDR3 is TGTGCCAGTGCTAGCGGGGGGCCTACCTACGAGCAGTACTTC. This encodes CASASGGPTYEQYF. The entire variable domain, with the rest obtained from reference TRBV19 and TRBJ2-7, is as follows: DGGITQSPKYLFRKEGQNVTLSCEQNLNHDAMYWYRQDPGQGLRLIYYSQIVNDFQKGDIAEGYSVSREKKESFPLTVTSAQKNPTAFYLCASASGGPTYEQYFGPGTRLTVT.

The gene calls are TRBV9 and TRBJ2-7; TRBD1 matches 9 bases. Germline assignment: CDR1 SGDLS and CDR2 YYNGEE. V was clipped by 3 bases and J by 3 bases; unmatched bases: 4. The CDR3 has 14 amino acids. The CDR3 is CASSEGGQGYEQYF. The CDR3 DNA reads TGTGCCAGCAGCGAGGGGGGACAGGGCTACGAGCAGTACTTC.

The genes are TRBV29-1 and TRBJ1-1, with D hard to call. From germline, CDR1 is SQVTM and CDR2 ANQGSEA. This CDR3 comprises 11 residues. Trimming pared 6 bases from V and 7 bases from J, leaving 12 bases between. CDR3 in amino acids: CSVLRVDEAFF. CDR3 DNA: TGCAGCGTGCTGCGGGTTGATGAAGCTTTCTTT.

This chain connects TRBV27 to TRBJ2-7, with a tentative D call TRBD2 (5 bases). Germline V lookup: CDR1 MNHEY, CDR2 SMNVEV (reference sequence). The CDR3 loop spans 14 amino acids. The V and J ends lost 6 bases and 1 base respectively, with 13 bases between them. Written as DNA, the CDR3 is TGTGCCAGCAGCCGGTTTGAGGGTTCCTACGAGCAGTACTTC. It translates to CASSRFEGSYEQYF.

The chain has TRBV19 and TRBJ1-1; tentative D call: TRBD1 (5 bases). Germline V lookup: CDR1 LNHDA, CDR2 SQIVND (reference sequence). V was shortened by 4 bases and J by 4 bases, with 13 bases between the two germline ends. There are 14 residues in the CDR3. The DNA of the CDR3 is TGTGCCAGTAGTACCGCCGGGGGGTCCACTGAAGCTTTCTTT. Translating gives CASSTAGGSTEAFF.

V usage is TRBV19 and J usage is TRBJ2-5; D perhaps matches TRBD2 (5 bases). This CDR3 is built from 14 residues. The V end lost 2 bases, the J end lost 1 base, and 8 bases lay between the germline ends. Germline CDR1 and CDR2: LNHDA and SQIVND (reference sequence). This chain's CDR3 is CASSIRRGQETQYF. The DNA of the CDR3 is TGTGCCAGTAGTATAAGACGGGGCCAAGAGACCCAGTACTTC.

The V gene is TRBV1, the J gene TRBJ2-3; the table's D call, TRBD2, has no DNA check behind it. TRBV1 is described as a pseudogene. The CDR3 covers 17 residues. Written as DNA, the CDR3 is TGCACCAGCACCGTCGAAGCGGGAGGGTCGAGCACAGATACGCAGTATTTT. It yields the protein CTSTVEAGGSSTDTQYF.

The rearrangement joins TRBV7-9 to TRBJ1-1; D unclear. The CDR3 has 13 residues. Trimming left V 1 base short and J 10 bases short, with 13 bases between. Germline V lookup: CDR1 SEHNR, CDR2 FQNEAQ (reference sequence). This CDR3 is CASSLEVGDGAFF. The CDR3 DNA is TGTGCCAGCAGCTTAGAAGTGGGAGATGGAGCTTTCTTT.

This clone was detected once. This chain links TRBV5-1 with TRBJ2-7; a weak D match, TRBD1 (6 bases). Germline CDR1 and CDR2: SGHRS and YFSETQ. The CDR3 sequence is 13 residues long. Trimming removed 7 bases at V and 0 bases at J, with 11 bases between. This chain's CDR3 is CASQQGSSYEQYF. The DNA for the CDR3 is TGCGCCAGCCAGCAGGGGAGCTCCTACGAGCAGTACTTC.

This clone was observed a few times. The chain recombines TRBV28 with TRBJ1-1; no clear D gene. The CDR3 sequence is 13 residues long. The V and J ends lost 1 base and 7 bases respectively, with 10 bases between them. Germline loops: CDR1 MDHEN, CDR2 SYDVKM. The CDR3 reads CASSLSSSGEAFF. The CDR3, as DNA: TGTGCCAGCAGTTTATCGAGCAGCGGTGAAGCTTTCTTT.

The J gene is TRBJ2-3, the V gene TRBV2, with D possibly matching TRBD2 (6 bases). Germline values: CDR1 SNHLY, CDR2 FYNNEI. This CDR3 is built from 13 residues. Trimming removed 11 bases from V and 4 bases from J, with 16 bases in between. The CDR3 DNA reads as TGTGCCGATAGGGACTCCGGGGCAGATACGCAGTATTTT. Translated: CADRDSGADTQYF.

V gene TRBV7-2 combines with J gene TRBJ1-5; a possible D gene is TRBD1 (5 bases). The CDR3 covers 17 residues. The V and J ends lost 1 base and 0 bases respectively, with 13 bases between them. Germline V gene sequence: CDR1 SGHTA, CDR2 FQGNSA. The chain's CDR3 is CASSLEGQVYSNQPQHF. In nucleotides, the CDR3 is TGTGCCAGCAGCTTAGAGGGGCAGGTCTATAGCAATCAGCCCCAGCATTTT. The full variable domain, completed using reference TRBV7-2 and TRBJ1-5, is GAGVSQSPSNKVTEKGKDVELRCDPISGHTALYWYRQSLGQGLEFLIYFQGNSAPDKSGLPSDRFSAERTGGSVSTLTIQRTQQEDSAVYLCASSLEGQVYSNQPQHFGDGTRLSIL.

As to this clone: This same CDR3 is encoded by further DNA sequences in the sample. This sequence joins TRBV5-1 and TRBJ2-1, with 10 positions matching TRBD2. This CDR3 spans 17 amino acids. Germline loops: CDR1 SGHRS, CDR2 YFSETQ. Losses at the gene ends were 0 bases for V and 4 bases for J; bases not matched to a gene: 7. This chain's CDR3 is CASSLGEREGGYNEQFF. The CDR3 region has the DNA TGCGCCAGCAGCTTGGGCGAGCGGGAGGGGGGGTACAATGAGCAGTTCTTC.

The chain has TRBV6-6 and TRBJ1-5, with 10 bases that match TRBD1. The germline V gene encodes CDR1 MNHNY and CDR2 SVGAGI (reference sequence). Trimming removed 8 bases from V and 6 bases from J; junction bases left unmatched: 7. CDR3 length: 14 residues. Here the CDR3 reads CASFGQGEGQPQHF. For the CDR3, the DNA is TGTGCCAGCTTCGGACAGGGGGAAGGTCAGCCCCAGCATTTT.

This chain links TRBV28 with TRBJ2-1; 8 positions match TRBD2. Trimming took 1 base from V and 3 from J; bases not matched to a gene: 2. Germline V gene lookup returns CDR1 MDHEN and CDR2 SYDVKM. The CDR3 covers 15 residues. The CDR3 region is CASSLFSGGYNEQFF. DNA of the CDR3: TGTGCCAGCAGTTTATTCAGCGGGGGCTACAATGAGCAGTTCTTC.

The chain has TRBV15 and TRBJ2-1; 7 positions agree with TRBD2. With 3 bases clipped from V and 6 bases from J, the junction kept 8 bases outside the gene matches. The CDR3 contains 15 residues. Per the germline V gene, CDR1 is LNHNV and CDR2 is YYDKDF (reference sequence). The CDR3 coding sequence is TGTGCCACCAGCAGGGCGGGAGAAGGGCGCAATGAGCAGTTCTTC. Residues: CATSRAGEGRNEQFF. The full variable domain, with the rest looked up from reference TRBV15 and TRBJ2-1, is DAMVIQNPRYQVTQFGKPVTLSCSQTLNHNVMYWYQQKSSQAPKLLFHYYDKDFNNEADTPDNFQSRRPNTSFCFLDIRSPGLGDTAMYLCATSRAGEGRNEQFFGPGTRLTVL.